The 17 T cell receptor beta chains in this list originate from one sample, sequenced in a study of blood T cell repertoires in COVID-19. Sequencing used immunoSEQ multiplex PCR; TCRdb keeps in-frame clones, though not all of them. The table includes roughly 220,000 clones, roughly four fifths detected once. Sequencing used PBMCs or T cells enriched from blood (not recorded which). These receptors all come from a middle-aged woman with acute COVID-19.

This sequence joins TRBV3-1 (or the pseudogene TRBV3-2) and TRBJ1-3; D is uncertain. Germline V lookup: CDR1 LGHDT, CDR2 YNNKEL (reference sequence). This CDR3 is built from 16 residues. Between the trimmed V and J ends, which lost 0 bases and 4 bases, there was a span of 13 bases. The CDR3 reads CASSQDSGFYGNTIYF. CDR3 sequence (DNA): TGTGCCAGCAGCCAAGATAGCGGCTTCTACGGAAACACCATATATTTT.

V and J are TRBV9 and TRBJ1-1, with 8 bases aligning to TRBD1. The CDR3 has 16 residues. From germline, CDR1 is SGDLS and CDR2 YYNGEE. Trimming removed 4 bases from V and 2 bases from J; junction bases left unmatched: 10. DNA for the CDR3: TGTGCCAGCAGCCCTGACCTCAGGGGGCCAAACACTGAAGCTTTCTTT. Translated, it gives CASSPDLRGPNTEAFF.

This chain uses TRBV4-2 with TRBJ1-6; D possibly corresponds to TRBD1 (6 bases). The CDR3 totals 18 residues. Trimming shortened V by 3 bases and J by 0 bases, and 15 bases separated the two germline ends. Germline V lookup: CDR1 LGHNA, CDR2 YNFKEQ. In DNA form, the CDR3 reads TGTGCCAGCAGCCATGGAGTGGGGGCTAGCTCCTATAATTCACCCCTCCACTTT. Translation: CASSHGVGASSYNSPLHF.

This clone was seen just once. V gene TRBV6-5 combines with J gene TRBJ2-7; TRBD2 might be the D (6 bases). The CDR3 has 15 residues. The V end lost 3 bases, the J end lost 0 bases, and 12 bases lay between the germline ends. Germline V lookup: CDR1 MNHEY, CDR2 SVGAGI. DNA of the CDR3: TGTGCCAGCAGTTATGGGACTGAAAGCTCCTACGAGCAGTACTTC. This translates into CASSYGTESSYEQYF.

CDR3 DNA: TGCGCCAGCAGCCAAGGAAGGGGAGCCAAAAACATTCAGTACTTC. Translating it yields CASSQGRGAKNIQYF. This chain joins TRBV4-3 and TRBJ2-4; a weak D match, TRBD1 (5 bases). The ends were cut back, 1 base at V and 0 bases at J, with 7 bases in the middle. Germline-derived CDR1 and CDR2 are LGHNA and YSLEER. The CDR3 length is 15 residues.

The chain joins TRBV6-9 to TRBJ1-1, with a weak D call TRBD1 (6 bases). CDR3 length equals 15 residues. Trimming pared 4 bases from V and 4 bases from J, leaving 16 bases between. CDR1 is MNHGY and CDR2 is SVAAGI in the germline V gene. The CDR3 region is CASSSLQGGGTEAFF. The CDR3 DNA reads TGTGCCAGCAGTTCGTTACAGGGTGGGGGCACTGAAGCTTTCTTT.

The chain has TRBV5-6 and TRBJ1-1; 10 nucleotides agree with TRBD1. Germline CDR1 is SGHDT and CDR2 is YYEEEE. CDR3 size: 14 residues. With V trimmed by 4 bases and J by 5 bases, 5 bases remained unmatched. This chain's CDR3 is CASSRGQGGTEAFF. The CDR3 DNA is TGTGCCAGCAGCCGTGGACAGGGGGGGACTGAAGCTTTCTTT.

This rearrangement joins TRBV11-2 to TRBJ2-3; D is ambiguous. CDR1 SGHAT and CDR2 FQNNGV come from the germline V gene. Between the trimmed V and J ends, which lost 5 bases and 5 bases, there was a span of 17 bases. The CDR3 covers 15 residues. In DNA form, the CDR3 reads TGTGCCAGCAGCCCAAGTAGTGTTGCATTAGATACGCAGTATTTT. Its translation: CASSPSSVALDTQYF.

This rearrangement joins TRBV25-1 to TRBJ1-4; no reliable D call. CDR3 length: 12 residues. CDR1 and CDR2 from the germline V gene are MGHDK and SYGVNS. V was clipped by 5 bases and J by 6 bases, with 7 bases between them. The CDR3 region is CASSRGDEKLFF. CDR3 nucleotides: TGTGCCAGCAGTCGCGGTGATGAAAAACTGTTTTTT.

This chain links TRBV7-6 with TRBJ1-1, with TRBD1 matching over 10 bases. The CDR3 runs 15 residues. Germline CDR1 is SGHVS and CDR2 is FNYEAQ. Losses at the gene ends were 0 bases for V and 6 bases for J; bases not matched to a gene: 4. Written as DNA, the CDR3 is TGTGCCAGCAGCTTAGCGGGGGACAGGGGTTCTGAAGCTTTCTTT. Its protein product is CASSLAGDRGSEAFF.

J is TRBJ2-1 and V is TRBV19; 10 nucleotides match TRBD2. Germline V gene lookup returns CDR1 LNHDA and CDR2 SQIVND (reference sequence). The CDR3 runs to 15 residues. J was trimmed by 8 bases and V by 5 bases; bases with no gene match: 9. The CDR3: CASSVPSGSMDEQFF. Here the CDR3 DNA reads TGTGCCAGTAGTGTCCCTAGCGGGAGTATGGATGAGCAGTTCTTC.

The V call is TRBV11-2, the J call TRBJ2-1; 14 positions match TRBD2. The trim removed 3 bases at V and 6 bases at J, leaving 7 bases unmatched. CDR1 and CDR2 (germline): SGHAT, FQNNGV. This CDR3 comprises 17 residues. This chain's CDR3 is CASSFGLAGGSGNEQFF. The CDR3 nucleotides read TGTGCCAGCAGCTTCGGACTAGCGGGAGGTAGTGGCAATGAGCAGTTCTTC.

This rearrangement joins TRBV28 to TRBJ2-5, with D possibly TRBD2 on 5 matching bases. This CDR3 is built from 13 residues. The ends were cut back, 6 bases at V and 5 bases at J, with 13 bases in the middle. Germline CDR1 MDHEN, CDR2 SYDVKM. The CDR3 is CASRGGLPETQYF. The CDR3 bases are TGTGCCAGCAGGGGCGGGCTGCCCGAGACCCAGTACTTC.

The chain has TRBV4-2 and TRBJ2-7, with a tentative D call TRBD2 (5 bases). Germline V gene lookup returns CDR1 LGHNA and CDR2 YNFKEQ. With 0 bases removed from V and 0 bases from J, the gap between germline ends came to 6 bases. The CDR3 totals 14 residues. CDR3: CASSQEDYSYEQYF. As DNA, the CDR3 is TGTGCCAGCAGCCAAGAAGACTACTCCTACGAGCAGTACTTC.

This chain connects TRBV5-1 to TRBJ2-1; D is possibly TRBD1 (6 bases). Trimming shortened V by 0 bases and J by 2 bases, and 6 bases separated the two germline ends. The CDR3 has 14 amino acids. Per germline, CDR1 SGHRS and CDR2 YFSETQ. The CDR3 nucleotides are TGCGCCAGCAGCTTGGGGGACACCTACAATGAGCAGTTCTTC. This encodes CASSLGDTYNEQFF.

V gene TRBV10-3 combines with J gene TRBJ1-1; no clear D gene. Trimming took 6 bases from V and 1 from J, leaving 6 bases between them. The length of the CDR3 is 12 residues. CDR1 is ENHRY, CDR2 SYGVKD, per germline. CDR3 in amino acids: CAISPGNTEAFF. CDR3 nucleotides: TGTGCCATCAGCCCAGGGAACACTGAAGCTTTCTTT.

This clone was recorded a few times. The chain joins TRBV24-1 to TRBJ2-7; tentatively, D is TRBD1 (5 bases). With 5 bases removed from V and 2 bases from J, the gap between germline ends came to 12 bases. CDR3 length equals 14 residues. Germline assignment: CDR1 KGHDR and CDR2 SFDVKD. For the CDR3, the DNA is TGTGCCACCAGTGGGGGCAGGCCCCCCTACGAGCAGTACTTC. Its protein is CATSGGRPPYEQYF.